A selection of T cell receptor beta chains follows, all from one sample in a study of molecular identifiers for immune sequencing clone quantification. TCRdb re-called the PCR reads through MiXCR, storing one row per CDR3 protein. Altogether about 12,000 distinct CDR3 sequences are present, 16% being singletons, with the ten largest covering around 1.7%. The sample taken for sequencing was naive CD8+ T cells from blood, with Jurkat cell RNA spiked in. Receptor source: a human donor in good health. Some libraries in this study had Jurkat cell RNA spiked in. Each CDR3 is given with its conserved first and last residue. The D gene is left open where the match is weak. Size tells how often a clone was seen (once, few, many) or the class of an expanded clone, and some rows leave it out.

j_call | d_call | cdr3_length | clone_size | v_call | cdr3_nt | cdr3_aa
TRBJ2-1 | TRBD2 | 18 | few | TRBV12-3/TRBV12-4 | TGTGCCAGCAGTTTAGTAGCGGGGAGCCATTCTACAATTGATGAGCAGTTCTTC | CASSLVAGSHSTIDEQFF
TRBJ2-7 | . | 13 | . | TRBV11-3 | TGTGCCAGCAGCTCGCAGTGGTATGACGAGCAGTACTTC | CASSSQWYDEQYF
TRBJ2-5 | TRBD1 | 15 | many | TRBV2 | TGTGCCAGCACGAAGGGACAGGGGGCGCGCGAGACCCAGTACTTC | CASTKGQGARETQYF
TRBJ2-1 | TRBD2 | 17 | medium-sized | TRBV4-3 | TGCGCCAGCAGCCAGGATTGGACTAGCGGGATATGGAATGAGCAGTTCTTC | CASSQDWTSGIWNEQFF
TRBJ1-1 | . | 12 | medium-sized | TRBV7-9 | TGTGCCAGCAGCCGACCGAACACTGAAGCTTTCTTT | CASSRPNTEAFF
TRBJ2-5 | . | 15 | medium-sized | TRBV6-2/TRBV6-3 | TGTGCCAGCAGTTACTCGACATGGCCCCTAGAGACCCAGTACTTC | CASSYSTWPLETQYF
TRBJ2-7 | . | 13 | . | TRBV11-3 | TGTGCCAGCAGCTCGCTCCTCTCCTACGAGCAGTACTTC | CASSSLLSYEQYF
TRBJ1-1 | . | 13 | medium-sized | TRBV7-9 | TGTGCCAGCAGCCCCGGCCCTTCAGCTGAAGCTTTCTTT | CASSPGPSAEAFF
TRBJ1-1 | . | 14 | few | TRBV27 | TGTGCCAGCAGTTTACTGGGGTCGTCCACTGAAGCTTTCTTT | CASSLLGSSTEAFF
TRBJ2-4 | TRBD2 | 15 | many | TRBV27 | TGTGCCAGCAGCCCCGGACTAGCGGTACAAAACATTCAGTACTTC | CASSPGLAVQNIQYF
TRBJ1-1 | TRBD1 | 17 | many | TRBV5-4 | TGTGCCAGCAGCTTCCGGGACAGGGGGCGCCTGGGCACTGAAGCTTTCTTT | CASSFRDRGRLGTEAFF
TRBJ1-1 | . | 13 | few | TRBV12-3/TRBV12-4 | TGTGCCAGCAGCCTGCTGTGGGACACTGAAGCTTTCTTT | CASSLLWDTEAFF
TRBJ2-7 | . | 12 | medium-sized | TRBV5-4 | TGTGCCAGCAGGTTGGGGTCCGGCGAGCAGTACTTC | CASRLGSGEQYF
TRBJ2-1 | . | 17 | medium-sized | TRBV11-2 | TGTGCCAGCAGCTTAGGGGACCGGGACTTCGTGGTCGATGAGCAGTTCTTC | CASSLGDRDFVVDEQFF
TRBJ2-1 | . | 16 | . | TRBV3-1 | TGTGCCAGCAGCCGACCGACCTCCAGCTCCTACAGTGAGCAGTTCTTC | CASSRPTSSSYSEQFF
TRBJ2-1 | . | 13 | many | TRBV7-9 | TGTGCCAGCAGCTTACCGCTGAACAATGAGCAGTTCTTC | CASSLPLNNEQFF
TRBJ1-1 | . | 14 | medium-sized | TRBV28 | TGTGCCAGCAGTCTCGTGGGGTACGGCACTGAAGCTTTCTTT | CASSLVGYGTEAFF
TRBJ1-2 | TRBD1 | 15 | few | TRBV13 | TGTGCCAGCAGCCTAACAGGGGGCGCGGGCTATGGCTACACCTTC | CASSLTGGAGYGYTF
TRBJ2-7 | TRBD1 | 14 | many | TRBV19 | TGTGCCAGTAGTACAGGGGGCGGTACCTACGAGCAGTACTTC | CASSTGGGTYEQYF
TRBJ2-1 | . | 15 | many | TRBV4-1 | TGCGCCAGCAGCCAAGATGGGGCAGGGAACAATGAGCAGTTCTTC | CASSQDGAGNNEQFF
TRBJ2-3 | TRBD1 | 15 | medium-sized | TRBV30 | TGTGCCTGGAGCGAGGGACAGGCAAACAGAGATACGCAGTATTTT | CAWSEGQANRDTQYF
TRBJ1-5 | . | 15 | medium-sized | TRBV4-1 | TGCGCCAGCAGCCAAGTGGACCAACCAAATCAGCCCCAGCATTTT | CASSQVDQPNQPQHF
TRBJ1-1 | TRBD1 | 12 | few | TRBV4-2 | TGTGCCAGCAGCCAACGGACAGGGGAAGCTTTCTTT | CASSQRTGEAFF
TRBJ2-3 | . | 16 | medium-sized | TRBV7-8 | TGTGCCAGCAGCTTAGTTGCTTTTAAAACTACAGATACGCAGTATTTT | CASSLVAFKTTDTQYF
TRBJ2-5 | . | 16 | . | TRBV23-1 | TGCGCCAGCAGTCAGTCTGGGGGACAAGTGAGAGAGACCCAGTACTTC | CASSQSGGQVRETQYF
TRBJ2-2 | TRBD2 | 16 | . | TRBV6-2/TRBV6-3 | TGTGCCAGCAGCCCCCGTGGACTAGCGGACACCGGGGAGCTGTTTTTT | CASSPRGLADTGELFF
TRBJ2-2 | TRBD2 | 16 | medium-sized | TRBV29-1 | TGCAGCGTTGAAGCGGGGGGGAATTGGGGCACCGGGGAGCTGTTTTTT | CSVEAGGNWGTGELFF
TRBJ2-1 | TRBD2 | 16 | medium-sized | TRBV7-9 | TGTGCCAGCAGCTTGTCTAGCGGGATGAGAGAGGATGAGCAGTTCTTC | CASSLSSGMREDEQFF
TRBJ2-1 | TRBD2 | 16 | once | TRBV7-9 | TGTGCCAGCAGCCCCCATGCGGGAGGGTTATGGTATGAGCAGTCCTTC | CASSPHAGGLWYEQSF
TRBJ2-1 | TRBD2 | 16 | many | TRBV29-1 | TGCAGCGTCGAACTAGCGGGGGTTACTCGTGGTATTGAGCAGTTCTTC | CSVELAGVTRGIEQFF
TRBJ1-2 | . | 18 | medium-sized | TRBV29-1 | TGCAGCGTTGAAGATCTGCTCCCGGATCTAGACGGTAACTATGGCTACACCTTC | CSVEDLLPDLDGNYGYTF
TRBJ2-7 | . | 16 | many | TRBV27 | TGTGCCAGCAGTTTATCCGCACTAGTGGGGGGCCTAGGGCAGTACTTC | CASSLSALVGGLGQYF
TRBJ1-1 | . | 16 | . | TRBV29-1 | TGCAGCGTTGACGGGGGTGACAGGCTCACGAACACTGAAGCTTTCTTT | CSVDGGDRLTNTEAFF
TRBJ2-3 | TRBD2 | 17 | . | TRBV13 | TGTGCCAGCAGCTTAGGCCTAGCGGGGTACAACACAGGTACGCAGTATTTT | CASSLGLAGYNTGTQYF
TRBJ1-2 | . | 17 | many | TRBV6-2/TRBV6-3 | TGTGCCAGCAGTTGGTCTATACAGGGTGATTTTCGTGACGGCTACACCTTC | CASSWSIQGDFRDGYTF
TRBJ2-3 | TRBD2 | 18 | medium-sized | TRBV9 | TGTGCCAGCAGCCCGGGACTAGCGGGAGGCCCGCGCACAGATACGCAGTATTTT | CASSPGLAGGPRTDTQYF
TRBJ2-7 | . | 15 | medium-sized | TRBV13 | TGTGCCAGCAGCCTGGGGGCAGGCGGTCCCTACGAGCAGTACTTC | CASSLGAGGPYEQYF
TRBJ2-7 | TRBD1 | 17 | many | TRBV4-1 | TGCGCCAGCAGCCGAATTTTCCCGGGACAGGGTGCCAACGAGCAGTACTTC | CASSRIFPGQGANEQYF
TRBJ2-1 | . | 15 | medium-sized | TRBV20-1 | TGCAGTGCTAGAGAGCCGGGACTCTCCTACAATGAGCAGTTCTTC | CSAREPGLSYNEQFF
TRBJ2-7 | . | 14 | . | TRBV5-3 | TGTGCCAGCAGCCCGGGTGCAGGGACCTACGAGCAGTACTTC | CASSPGAGTYEQYF
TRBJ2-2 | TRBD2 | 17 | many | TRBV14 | TGTGCCAGCAGCCTCATCCTGGCTAGCGGGAACACCGGGGAGCTGTTTTTT | CASSLILASGNTGELFF
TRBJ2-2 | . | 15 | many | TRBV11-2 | TGTGCCAGCAGCTTTGGGGACATCAGGGGCGGGGAGCTGTTTTTT | CASSFGDIRGGELFF
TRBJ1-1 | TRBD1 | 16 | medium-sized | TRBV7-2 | TGTGCCAGCAGCTTTGAAAGGGACAGGGGTGACACTGAAGCTTTCTTT | CASSFERDRGDTEAFF
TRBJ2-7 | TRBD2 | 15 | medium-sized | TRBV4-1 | TGCGCCAGCAGCCAAGAGGCGGGAGGGTGGGGCGAGCAGTACTTC | CASSQEAGGWGEQYF
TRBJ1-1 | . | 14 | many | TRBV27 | TGTGCCAGCAGTTTGGGAACAATGAACACTGAAGCTTTCTTT | CASSLGTMNTEAFF
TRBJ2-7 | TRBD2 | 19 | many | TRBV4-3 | TGCGCCAGCAGCCAAGAGCTCCTAGCGGGAGCCGAGACCTCCTACGAGCAGTACTTC | CASSQELLAGAETSYEQYF
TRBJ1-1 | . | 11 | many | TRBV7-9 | TGTGCCAGCAGCTTAGGACTTGAAGCTTTCTTT | CASSLGLEAFF
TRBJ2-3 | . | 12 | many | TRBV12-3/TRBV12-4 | TGTGCCAGCAGCTTAAGCACAGATACGCAGTATTTT | CASSLSTDTQYF